A selection of T cell receptor beta chains follows, all from one sample in a study of T cell responses to AZD1222 COVID-19 vaccine. Profiling relied on immunoSEQ multiplex PCR, and the TCRdb table lists in-frame clones only, not all of them. The repertoire includes roughly 180,000 clones, around 93% of them detected once, and approximately 2% sits in the top ten. Sample: peripheral blood, taken on day 0 of AZD1222 vaccination. These TCRs come from an adult in good health. CDR3s include the opening cysteine and the closing phenylalanine or tryptophan. The order of the fields is V gene, clone size, D gene, J gene, CDR3 DNA, CDR3 protein. The D gene is left open where the match is weak. Clone size is not always given. Where it is, it says once, few, many or a class for expanded clones.

v_call: TRBV7-9
clone_size: once
d_call: NA
j_call: TRBJ1-1
cdr3_nt: TGTGCCAGCGGAGAGAACCACAGTAGGAGAACCAACACTGAAGCTTTCTTT
cdr3_aa: CASGENHSRRTNTEAFF

v_call: TRBV28
clone_size: NA
d_call: TRBD1
j_call: TRBJ2-7
cdr3_nt: TGTGCCAGCAGTCCTCCACGGACAGGGCCGGGCGAGCAGTACTTC
cdr3_aa: CASSPPRTGPGEQYF

v_call: TRBV9
clone_size: NA
d_call: NA
j_call: TRBJ2-3
cdr3_nt: TGTGCCAGCAGCCCCCGGTTCGACCATAGCACAGATACGCAGTATTTT
cdr3_aa: CASSPRFDHSTDTQYF

v_call: TRBV6-5
clone_size: NA
d_call: TRBD1
j_call: TRBJ1-3
cdr3_nt: TGTGCCAGCAGTTACTCGAGGTGGGACAGCGGAAACACCATATATTTT
cdr3_aa: CASSYSRWDSGNTIYF

v_call: TRBV12-3/TRBV12-4
clone_size: NA
d_call: NA
j_call: TRBJ1-5
cdr3_nt: TGTGCCAGCAGTTTCAACGGCAATCAGCCCCAGCATTTT
cdr3_aa: CASSFNGNQPQHF

v_call: TRBV27
clone_size: NA
d_call: NA
j_call: TRBJ2-7
cdr3_nt: TGTGCCAGCAGTTTACGCAGACAGACCTACGAGCAGTACTTC
cdr3_aa: CASSLRRQTYEQYF

v_call: TRBV5-4
clone_size: NA
d_call: NA
j_call: TRBJ2-7
cdr3_nt: TGTGCCAGCAGCTTTGAGGTAACCTACGAGCAGTACTTC
cdr3_aa: CASSFEVTYEQYF

v_call: TRBV12-3/TRBV12-4
clone_size: once
d_call: NA
j_call: TRBJ1-2
cdr3_nt: TGTGCCAGCAGTTCGGGCCTTCGGGGCTACACCTTC
cdr3_aa: CASSSGLRGYTF

v_call: TRBV24-1
clone_size: NA
d_call: NA
j_call: TRBJ1-2
cdr3_nt: TGTGCCACCAGTGATTTGGGTGGCTATGGCTACACCTTC
cdr3_aa: CATSDLGGYGYTF

v_call: TRBV28
clone_size: NA
d_call: TRBD2
j_call: TRBJ2-5
cdr3_nt: TGTGCCAGCAGGGGGACTAGCGATATATGGGAGACCCAGTACTTC
cdr3_aa: CASRGTSDIWETQYF

v_call: TRBV5-4
clone_size: NA
d_call: NA
j_call: TRBJ2-1
cdr3_nt: TGTGCCAGCATCCCGGATGGGACCAACAATGAGCAGTTCTTC
cdr3_aa: CASIPDGTNNEQFF

v_call: TRBV19
clone_size: once
d_call: NA
j_call: TRBJ2-1
cdr3_nt: TGTGCCAGTAGAGCCAATGAGCAGTTCTTC
cdr3_aa: CASRANEQFF

v_call: TRBV19
clone_size: NA
d_call: NA
j_call: TRBJ1-1
cdr3_nt: TGTGCCAGTACAAGGACGAACACTGAAGCTTTCTTT
cdr3_aa: CASTRTNTEAFF

v_call: TRBV28
clone_size: NA
d_call: NA
j_call: TRBJ1-1
cdr3_nt: TGTGCCAGCAGTTACAGGGTCGATTACGGCTTCTTT
cdr3_aa: CASSYRVDYGFF

v_call: TRBV15
clone_size: few
d_call: NA
j_call: TRBJ2-5
cdr3_nt: TGTGCCACCAGCAGAGATCTAAGTAAACAAGAGACCCAGTACTTC
cdr3_aa: CATSRDLSKQETQYF

v_call: TRBV19
clone_size: NA
d_call: TRBD2
j_call: TRBJ2-1
cdr3_nt: TGTGCCAGTAGTATGGGACTAGCGGGAACCAATGAGCAGTTCTTC
cdr3_aa: CASSMGLAGTNEQFF

v_call: TRBV5-1
clone_size: NA
d_call: NA
j_call: TRBJ2-3
cdr3_nt: TGCGCCAGCAGGGGCGAGGGCGGCACAGATACGCAGTATTTT
cdr3_aa: CASRGEGGTDTQYF

v_call: TRBV9
clone_size: NA
d_call: NA
j_call: TRBJ2-6
cdr3_nt: TGTGCCAGCAGCGTAGGAGGTACTGGGGCCAACGTCCTGACTTTC
cdr3_aa: CASSVGGTGANVLTF

v_call: TRBV6-5
clone_size: NA
d_call: TRBD1
j_call: TRBJ1-2
cdr3_nt: TGTGCCAGCAGACGGACAGGAATAGTCTATGGCTACACCTTC
cdr3_aa: CASRRTGIVYGYTF

v_call: TRBV5-5
clone_size: few
d_call: TRBD1
j_call: TRBJ2-7
cdr3_nt: TGTGCCAGCAGCTTATGGGACAGGGAGGTCTCGGGGGAGCAGTACTTC
cdr3_aa: CASSLWDREVSGEQYF

v_call: TRBV18
clone_size: NA
d_call: NA
j_call: TRBJ2-7
cdr3_nt: TGTGCCAGCTCACCCAACGGACAGTTTATCGACGAGCAGTACTTC
cdr3_aa: CASSPNGQFIDEQYF

v_call: TRBV11-2
clone_size: NA
d_call: TRBD1
j_call: TRBJ1-1
cdr3_nt: TGTGCCAGCAGCCCAAGTAATTTACAGGGGATGAACACTGAAGCTTTCTTT
cdr3_aa: CASSPSNLQGMNTEAFF

v_call: TRBV7-6
clone_size: NA
d_call: TRBD1
j_call: TRBJ1-4
cdr3_nt: TGTGCCAGCAGCCGAGAGACAGGGGCTAATGAAAAACTGTTTTTT
cdr3_aa: CASSRETGANEKLFF

v_call: TRBV3-1/TRBV3-2
clone_size: NA
d_call: NA
j_call: TRBJ1-2
cdr3_nt: TGTGCCAGCAGCCACAGGGGCAACTATGGCTACACCTTC
cdr3_aa: CASSHRGNYGYTF

v_call: TRBV4-3
clone_size: NA
d_call: NA
j_call: TRBJ1-4
cdr3_nt: TGCGCCAGCAGCCAAGGGGGCTTCGGTGAAAAACTGTTTTTT
cdr3_aa: CASSQGGFGEKLFF

v_call: TRBV11-2
clone_size: NA
d_call: NA
j_call: TRBJ1-1
cdr3_nt: TGTGCCAGCAGCTTAGGGGGCGTTTGGACTGAAGCTTTCTTT
cdr3_aa: CASSLGGVWTEAFF